The 30 T cell receptor beta chains given below trace back to one sample, sequenced in a study of blood T cell repertoires in COVID-19 (TCRdb year 2020). The receptor library was made with the immunoSEQ multiplex PCR assay. The immuneACCESS repertoire file appears here via TCRdb, limited to in-frame rearrangements. These files lack a portion of the clones; in checked studies, under half of the deficit traces to unresolved V genes, and the cause of the others is not known. Here the sample has 200,000 to 300,000 clones; over 80% occur a single time. About 1.9% of the sample comes from the top ten. Sample: peripheral blood. The receptors shown here come from a man aged 25 to 40 who had recovered from COVID-19.

The count of this clone is one. This chain connects TRBV3-1 (or the pseudogene TRBV3-2) to TRBJ2-3, with D uncertain. Trimming stripped 1 base from V and 2 bases from J, with 7 bases between. This CDR3 has 14 amino acids. The germline V gene encodes CDR1 LGHDT and CDR2 YNNKEL (reference sequence). CDR3 sequence reads: CASSQVRSTDTQYF. In nucleotides, the CDR3 is TGTGCCAGCAGCCAAGTACGGTCCACAGATACGCAGTATTTT.

As regards this clone: A junction end diverges from the germline sequence, so it may reflect a read error. The chain links TRBV5-1 to TRBJ1-3; possibly TRBD1 for D (6 bases). This CDR3 is 14 amino acids long. Germline loops: CDR1 SGHRS, CDR2 YFSETQ. This CDR3 reads CANSLGQSGNTIYF. CDR3 nucleotides: TGCGCCAACAGCTTGGGACAATCTGGAAACACCATATATTTT. The variable domain in full, with the rest retrieved from reference TRBV5-1 and TRBJ1-3, is KAGVTQTPRYLIKTRGQQVTLSCSPISGHRSVSWYQQTPGQGLQFLFEYFSETQRNKGNFPGRFSGRQFSNSRSEMNVSTLELGDSALYLCANSLGQSGNTIYFGEGSWLTVV.

This chain's CDR3 is CASSLSRQGKTEAFF. The CDR3, as DNA: TGTGCCAGCAGTTTAAGTCGGCAGGGGAAAACTGAAGCTTTCTTT. The chain couples TRBV28 to TRBJ1-1, with D perhaps matching TRBD1 (6 bases). Per germline, CDR1 MDHEN and CDR2 SYDVKM. The V and J ends lost 2 bases and 5 bases respectively, with 15 bases between them. This CDR3 comprises 15 residues.

In this sample, this clone turned up once. The chain uses TRBV6-2 or TRBV6-3 and TRBJ1-1, with D unresolved. Between the trimmed V and J ends, which lost 4 bases and 4 bases, there was a span of 7 bases. The CDR3 sequence is 12 residues long. The germline V gene has CDR1 MNHEY and CDR2 SVGEGT. The chain's CDR3 is CASSFASTEAFF. CDR3 nucleotides: TGTGCCAGCAGTTTTGCTAGCACTGAAGCTTTCTTT.

This rearrangement joins TRBV6-2 or TRBV6-3 to TRBJ1-2, with 9 bases that match TRBD1. CDR1 and CDR2 (germline): MNHEY, SVGEGT. The trim removed 3 bases at V and 2 bases at J, leaving 4 bases unmatched. The CDR3 sequence is 15 residues long. Here the CDR3 reads CASSYGTGGNYGYTF. The CDR3 coding sequence is TGTGCCAGCAGTTATGGAACAGGGGGCAACTATGGCTACACCTTC.

V is TRBV4-2 and J is TRBJ2-1, with 8 nucleotides matching TRBD2. CDR3 length: 16 amino acids. J lost 1 base, V lost 3 bases, and 5 bases had no gene match. Germline V gives CDR1 LGHNA, CDR2 YNFKEQ. The CDR3 spells CASSHSGGLSYNEQFF. The CDR3 DNA sequence: TGTGCCAGCAGCCACTCGGGGGGGCTATCCTACAATGAGCAGTTCTTC.

The V gene is TRBV5-1, the J gene TRBJ2-7, with 8 bases identical to TRBD1. V dropped 5 bases and J dropped 4; count of bases not matched to a gene: 5. Germline V CDR1 and CDR2: SGHRS, YFSETQ. There are 13 residues in the CDR3. As DNA, the CDR3 is TGCGCCAGCAGGATGGACAGGGCGTACGAGCAGTACTTC. It is translated as CASRMDRAYEQYF.

This chain links TRBV19 with TRBJ2-6; D is possibly TRBD2 (5 bases). Germline lookup yields CDR1 LNHDA and CDR2 SQIVND (reference sequence). V lost 9 bases and J 0 bases, leaving 6 bases between the germline ends. This CDR3 has 13 amino acids. As DNA, the CDR3 is TGTGCCAGCGGGGACTCTGGGGCCAACGTCCTGACTTTC. It translates to CASGDSGANVLTF.

The chain combines TRBV10-3 with TRBJ1-6; D is ambiguous. Germline-derived CDR1 and CDR2 are ENHRY and SYGVKD. The CDR3 is made up of 15 amino acids. The V gene lost 4 bases and the J gene lost 9 bases, with 16 bases spanning the gap. The chain's CDR3 is CAISGTKVEASPLHF. CDR3 sequence (DNA): TGTGCCATCAGTGGTACCAAAGTGGAGGCTTCACCCCTCCACTTT.

The rearrangement joins TRBV10-2 to TRBJ1-5; D ambiguous. The CDR3 is made up of 15 amino acids. Trimming shortened V by 6 bases and J by 2 bases, and 14 bases separated the two germline ends. The V gene's germline CDR1 is WSHSY and CDR2 SAAADI. The CDR3 region is CASSDSYQGNQPQHF. The DNA for the CDR3 is TGCGCCAGCAGCGATTCATACCAGGGCAATCAGCCCCAGCATTTT.

This rearrangement joins TRBV14 to TRBJ1-3, with 7 bases identical to TRBD1. The CDR3 consists of 17 residues. Germline loops: CDR1 SGHDN, CDR2 FVKESK. The trim removed 4 bases at V and 0 bases at J, leaving 9 bases unmatched. The CDR3 coding sequence is TGTGCCAGCAGCCCCAACTCCGGGACAGTCTCTGGAAACACCATATATTTT. Protein product: CASSPNSGTVSGNTIYF.

The chain recombines TRBV7-3 with TRBJ2-5; TRBD2 matches at 7 bases. CDR3 length: 15 residues. The ends lost 4 bases at V and 5 bases at J; junction bases unmatched: 10. Germline CDR1 reads SGHTA; CDR2 reads FQGTGA. The CDR3 bases are TGTGCCAGCAGCTCCGGAACGGGGGGTCGGGAGACCCAGTACTTC. Translating gives CASSSGTGGRETQYF.

This chain links TRBV20-1 with TRBJ2-1; the match to TRBD2 covers 10 bases. The CDR3 is made up of 16 amino acids. J gave up 1 base and V 3 bases, and 6 bases lay outside the gene matches. CDR1 is DFQATT and CDR2 is SNEGSKA in the germline V gene (reference sequence). In nucleotides, the CDR3 is TGCAGTGCTAGTTGGAATAGCGGGGGGTCCTACAATGAGCAGTTCTTC. Amino acids: CSASWNSGGSYNEQFF.

CDR3 bases: TGTGCCAGTAGTATGCGGGGCTCTGGAAACACCATATATTTT. As protein: CASSMRGSGNTIYF. This chain links TRBV19 with TRBJ1-3; no definite D call. Trimming stripped 3 bases from V and 0 bases from J, with 6 bases between. CDR1 LNHDA and CDR2 SQIVND come from the germline V gene (reference sequence). The CDR3 runs to 14 residues.

The genes are TRBV5-6 and TRBJ2-3; weak D call: TRBD2 (6 bases). Germline-derived CDR1 and CDR2 are SGHDT and YYEEEE. The CDR3 is made up of 15 amino acids. Trimming left V 3 bases short and J 3 bases short, with 14 bases between. The DNA of the CDR3 is TGTGCCAGCAGCTCGGGATCACGGGAGACAGATACGCAGTATTTT. Its translation is CASSSGSRETDTQYF.

This chain joins TRBV5-1 and TRBJ2-5, with 11 bases fitting TRBD2. The CDR3 totals 16 residues. Trimming took 2 bases from V and 6 from J; bases not matched to a gene: 9. Germline V gene lookup returns CDR1 SGHRS and CDR2 YFSETQ. Here the CDR3 DNA reads TGCGCCAGCAGCTTTTTTAGCGGGGGGGCAGTAAAGACCCAGTACTTC. Residues: CASSFFSGGAVKTQYF.

CDR3 loop: CASSEVFGSGEQFF. Here the CDR3 DNA reads TGTGCCAGCAGTGAAGTGTTTGGGTCAGGTGAGCAGTTCTTC. The chain couples TRBV2 to TRBJ2-1; no definite D call. V lost 1 base, J lost 9 bases, and 13 bases lay in between. Per germline, CDR1 SNHLY and CDR2 FYNNEI. The CDR3 has 14 residues.

CDR3 residues: CASSPQTGSSGNTIYF. CDR3 nucleotide sequence: TGTGCCAGCAGCCCGCAGACAGGTTCCTCTGGAAACACCATATATTTT. The gene calls are TRBV4-2 and TRBJ1-3, with D tentatively TRBD1 (6 bases). Deletions cut 4 bases from V and 0 bases from J, with 13 bases between. The CDR3 is 16 residues long. Germline V lookup: CDR1 LGHNA, CDR2 YNFKEQ.

The V call is TRBV7-2, the J call TRBJ2-5; TRBD1 agrees at 7 bases. This CDR3 has 15 amino acids. Germline V gives CDR1 SGHTA, CDR2 FQGNSA. V trimming: 7 bases; J trimming: 7 bases; junction bases outside the gene matches: 15. The CDR3 here is CASTLARDRFSTQYF. In DNA, the CDR3 is TGTGCCAGCACCCTGGCCAGGGACAGATTTTCGACCCAGTACTTC.

The chain has TRBV3-1 (or the pseudogene TRBV3-2) and TRBJ1-1; the D gene is possibly TRBD1 (6 bases). The CDR3 spans 15 residues. Germline V gene sequence: CDR1 LGHDT, CDR2 YNNKEL (reference sequence). Trimming took 3 bases from V and 7 from J, leaving 18 bases between them. CDR3 coding DNA: TGTGCCAGCAGCCATAAGGGAAGCGGCAGGGGTGAAGCTTTCTTT. It specifies CASSHKGSGRGEAFF.

V gene TRBV4-2 combines with J gene TRBJ2-3, with D maybe TRBD2 (6 bases). The CDR3 sequence is 15 residues long. From germline, CDR1 is LGHNA and CDR2 YNFKEQ. Trimming cost V 3 bases and J 4 bases, with 14 bases left between them. CDR3 sequence reads: CASSQGRRASDTQYF. The CDR3 nucleotides are TGTGCCAGCAGCCAGGGGCGGAGGGCCTCAGATACGCAGTATTTT.

V is TRBV27 and J is TRBJ2-5; 9 bases line up with TRBD2. The CDR3 loop spans 15 amino acids. Germline V CDR1 and CDR2: MNHEY, SMNVEV (reference sequence). Unmatched junction bases numbered 10, after V lost 6 bases and J lost 5 bases. CDR3 coding DNA: TGTGCCAGCAGCCCAGAGACTAGCGGTGGGGAGACCCAGTACTTC. Its translation: CASSPETSGGETQYF.

V and J are TRBV9 and TRBJ1-1; 7 positions agree with TRBD1. This CDR3 region has 14 residues. The germline V gene encodes CDR1 SGDLS and CDR2 YYNGEE. V was clipped by 4 bases and J by 6 bases; unmatched bases: 9. DNA for the CDR3: TGTGCCAGCAGCCACAAGGAAGGGGGCGCTGAAGCTTTCTTT. The encoded protein is CASSHKEGGAEAFF.

The chain combines TRBV19 with TRBJ2-1, with TRBD1 matching 7 bases. The CDR3 loop spans 18 amino acids. V shed 1 base and J 9 bases; nucleotides not matched to a gene: 18. Germline V gives CDR1 LNHDA, CDR2 SQIVND (reference sequence). The CDR3 protein is CASSIALGEGGDVSEQFF. The DNA for the CDR3 is TGTGCCAGTAGTATAGCCTTAGGGGAAGGGGGCGACGTCAGTGAGCAGTTCTTC. Variable domain in full (rest from reference TRBV19 and TRBJ2-1): DGGITQSPKYLFRKEGQNVTLSCEQNLNHDAMYWYRQDPGQGLRLIYYSQIVNDFQKGDIAEGYSVSREKKESFPLTVTSAQKNPTAFYLCASSIALGEGGDVSEQFFGPGTRLTVL.

This clone was found once. The chain carries TRBV6-5 and TRBJ1-2; TRBD1 is a possible D gene (5 bases). Trimming cost V 2 bases and J 4 bases, with 8 bases left between them. This CDR3 is 13 amino acids long. In germline, CDR1 is MNHEY, CDR2 SVGAGI. In DNA form, the CDR3 reads TGTGCCAGCAGTTACGGGGGGTTCTATGGCTACACCTTC. As protein: CASSYGGFYGYTF.

The rearrangement joins TRBV18 to TRBJ1-2, with 7 nucleotides matching TRBD1. CDR3 length: 14 amino acids. Germline loops: CDR1 KGHSH, CDR2 LQKENI. Trimming at V came to 3 bases and at J to 4 bases, leaving 5 bases not matched to a gene. The CDR3 is CASSPPGQSYGYTF. In DNA, the CDR3 is TGTGCCAGCTCACCTCCGGGACAGTCCTATGGCTACACCTTC. Using reference TRBV18 and TRBJ1-2 for the parts outside the CDR3, the full variable domain is NAGVMQNPRHLVRRRGQEARLRCSPMKGHSHVYWYRQLPEEGLKFMVYLQKENIIDESGMPKERFSAEFPKEGPSILRIQQVVRGDSAAYFCASSPPGQSYGYTFGSGTRLTVV.

The chain couples TRBV19 to TRBJ2-4, with D possibly being TRBD1 (5 bases). The CDR3 consists of 16 residues. V was cut by 5 bases and J by 0 bases, with 14 bases left in between. Germline CDR1 is LNHDA and CDR2 is SQIVND (reference sequence). CDR3 DNA: TGTGCCAGTAGTCTCCGACAGAACTTAGCCAAAAACATTCAGTACTTC. Its protein is CASSLRQNLAKNIQYF.

This chain uses TRBV11-2 with TRBJ2-3; D gene ambiguous. The CDR3 consists of 11 residues. From germline, CDR1 is SGHAT and CDR2 FQNNGV. The ends were cut back, 5 bases at V and 6 bases at J, with 6 bases in the middle. The CDR3 spells CASSLVDTQYF. CDR3 nucleotides: TGTGCCAGCAGCCTCGTGGATACGCAGTATTTT. Variable domain in full (rest from reference TRBV11-2 and TRBJ2-3): EAGVAQSPRYKIIEKRQSVAFWCNPISGHATLYWYQQILGQGPKLLIQFQNNGVVDDSQLPKDRFSAERLKGVDSTLKIQPAKLEDSAVYLCASSLVDTQYFGPGTRLTVL.

The chain couples TRBV6-5 to TRBJ1-2; TRBD1 agrees at 9 bases. Germline loops: CDR1 MNHEY, CDR2 SVGAGI. This CDR3 is built from 13 residues. V was pared by 6 bases and J by 9 bases, with 8 bases of the junction left unmatched. CDR3 in amino acids: CASRAGTGKSYTF. The CDR3 DNA is TGTGCCAGCAGGGCCGGGACAGGGAAGAGCTACACCTTC.

The CDR3 nucleotides are TGTGCCAGCAGTTTTAAGACAGGAACGAGTTCCTATAATTCACCCCTCCACTTT. Residues: CASSFKTGTSSYNSPLHF. V gene TRBV27 combines with J gene TRBJ1-6, with D perhaps matching TRBD1 (6 bases). The CDR3 has 18 amino acids. V gave up 3 bases and J gave up 1 base, with 16 bases separating them. Germline loops: CDR1 MNHEY, CDR2 SMNVEV (reference sequence).